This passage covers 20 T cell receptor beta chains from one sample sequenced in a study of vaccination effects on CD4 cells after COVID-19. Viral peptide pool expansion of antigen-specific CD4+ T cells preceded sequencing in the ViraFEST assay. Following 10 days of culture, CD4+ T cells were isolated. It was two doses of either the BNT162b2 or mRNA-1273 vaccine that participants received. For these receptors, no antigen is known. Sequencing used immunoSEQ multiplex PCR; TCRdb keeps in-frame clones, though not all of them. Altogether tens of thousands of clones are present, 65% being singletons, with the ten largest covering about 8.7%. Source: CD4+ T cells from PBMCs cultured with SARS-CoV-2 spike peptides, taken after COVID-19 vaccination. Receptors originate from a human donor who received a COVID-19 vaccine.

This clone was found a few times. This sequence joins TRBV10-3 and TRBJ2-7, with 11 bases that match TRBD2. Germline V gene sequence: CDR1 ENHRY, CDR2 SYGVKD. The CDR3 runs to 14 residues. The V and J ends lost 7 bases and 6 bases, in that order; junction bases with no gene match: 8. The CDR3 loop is CAITSLAGGGEQYF. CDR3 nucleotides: TGTGCCATCACCTCCTTAGCGGGGGGGGGCGAGCAGTACTTC.

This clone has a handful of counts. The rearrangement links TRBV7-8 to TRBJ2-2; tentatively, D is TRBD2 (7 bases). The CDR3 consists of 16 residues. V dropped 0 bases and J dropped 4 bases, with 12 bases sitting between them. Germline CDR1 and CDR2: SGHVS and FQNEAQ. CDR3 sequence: CASSLARGASTGELFF. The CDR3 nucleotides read TGTGCCAGCAGCTTAGCTCGGGGGGCGAGCACCGGGGAGCTGTTTTTT. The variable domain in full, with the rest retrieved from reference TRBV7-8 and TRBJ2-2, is GAGVSQSPRYKVAKRGQDVALRCDPISGHVSLFWYQQALGQGPEFLTYFQNEAQLDKSGLPSDRFFAERPEGSVSTLKIQRTQQEDSAVYLCASSLARGASTGELFFGEGSRLTVL.

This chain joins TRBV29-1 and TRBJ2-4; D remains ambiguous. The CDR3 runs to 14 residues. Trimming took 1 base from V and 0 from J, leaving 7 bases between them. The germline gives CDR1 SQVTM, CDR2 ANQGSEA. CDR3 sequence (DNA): TGCAGCGTTGAAGCCGCACTAGCCAAAAACATTCAGTACTTC. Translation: CSVEAALAKNIQYF.

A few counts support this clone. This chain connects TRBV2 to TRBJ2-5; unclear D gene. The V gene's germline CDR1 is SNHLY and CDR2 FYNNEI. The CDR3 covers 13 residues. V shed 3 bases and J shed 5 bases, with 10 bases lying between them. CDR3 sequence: CASSELELETQYF. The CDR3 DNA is TGTGCCAGCAGTGAGCTGGAATTGGAGACCCAGTACTTC.

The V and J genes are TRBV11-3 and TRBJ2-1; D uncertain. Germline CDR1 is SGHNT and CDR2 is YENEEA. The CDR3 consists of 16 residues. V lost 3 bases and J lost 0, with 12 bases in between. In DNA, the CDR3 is TGTGCCAGCAGCTTGGGCGTCGCGAGCTCCTACAATGAGCAGTTCTTC. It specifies CASSLGVASSYNEQFF.

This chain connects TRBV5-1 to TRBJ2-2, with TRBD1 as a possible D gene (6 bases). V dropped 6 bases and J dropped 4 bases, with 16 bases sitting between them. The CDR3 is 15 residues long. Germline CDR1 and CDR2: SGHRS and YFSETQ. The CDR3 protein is CASNNVQGGTGELFF. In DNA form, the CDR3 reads TGCGCCAGCAATAATGTACAGGGCGGCACCGGGGAGCTGTTTTTT.

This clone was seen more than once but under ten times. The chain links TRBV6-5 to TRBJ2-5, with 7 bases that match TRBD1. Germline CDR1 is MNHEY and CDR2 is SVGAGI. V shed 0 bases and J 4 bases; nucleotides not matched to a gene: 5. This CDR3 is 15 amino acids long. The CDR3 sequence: CASSYSLTGVETQYF. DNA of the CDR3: TGTGCCAGCAGTTACTCCCTTACAGGGGTAGAGACCCAGTACTTC.

The DNA for the CDR3 is TGTGCCACCATGGACACGTCCTACGAGCAGTACTTC. This gives the protein CATMDTSYEQYF. The chain links TRBV24-1 to TRBJ2-7, with D possibly being TRBD1 (5 bases). CDR3 length equals 12 residues. Trimming stripped 8 bases from V and 1 base from J, with 8 bases between. Germline V gene sequence: CDR1 KGHDR, CDR2 SFDVKD.

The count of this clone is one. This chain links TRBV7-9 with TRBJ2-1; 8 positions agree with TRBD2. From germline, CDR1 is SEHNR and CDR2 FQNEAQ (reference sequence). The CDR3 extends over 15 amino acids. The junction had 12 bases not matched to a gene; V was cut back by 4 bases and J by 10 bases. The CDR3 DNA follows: TGTGCCAGCAGCTACGAGACCGGGACTAGTACCGAGCAGTTCTTC. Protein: CASSYETGTSTEQFF.

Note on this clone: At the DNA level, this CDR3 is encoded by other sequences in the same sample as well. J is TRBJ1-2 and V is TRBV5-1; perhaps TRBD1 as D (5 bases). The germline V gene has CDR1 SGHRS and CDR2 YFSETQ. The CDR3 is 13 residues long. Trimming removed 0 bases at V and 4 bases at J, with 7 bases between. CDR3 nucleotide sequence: TGCGCCAGCAGCTTGGGGGGGATCTATGGCTACACCTTC. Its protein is CASSLGGIYGYTF.

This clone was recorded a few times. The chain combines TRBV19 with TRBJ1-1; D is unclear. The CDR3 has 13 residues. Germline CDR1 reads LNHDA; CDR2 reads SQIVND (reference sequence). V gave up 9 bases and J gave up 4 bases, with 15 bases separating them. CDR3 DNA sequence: TGTGCCAGCAGATCCACCGGACCCACTGAAGCTTTCTTT. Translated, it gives CASRSTGPTEAFF.

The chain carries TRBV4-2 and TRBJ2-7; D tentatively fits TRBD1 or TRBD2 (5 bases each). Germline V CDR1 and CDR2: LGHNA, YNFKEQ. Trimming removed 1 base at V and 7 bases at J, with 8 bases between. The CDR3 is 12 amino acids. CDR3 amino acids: CASSQVGEEQYF. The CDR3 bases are TGTGCCAGCAGCCAAGTGGGGGAAGAGCAGTACTTC.

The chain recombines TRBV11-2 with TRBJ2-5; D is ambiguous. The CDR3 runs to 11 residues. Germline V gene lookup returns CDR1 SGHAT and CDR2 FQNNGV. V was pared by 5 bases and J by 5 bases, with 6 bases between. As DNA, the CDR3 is TGTGCCAGCAGCCCCCGGGAGACCCAGTACTTC. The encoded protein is CASSPRETQYF.

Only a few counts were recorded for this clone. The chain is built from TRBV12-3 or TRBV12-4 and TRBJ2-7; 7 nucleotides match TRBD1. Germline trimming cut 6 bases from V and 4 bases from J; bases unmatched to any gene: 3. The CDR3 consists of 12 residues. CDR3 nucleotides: TGTGCCAGCAGCATACAGGGGTACGAGCAGTACTTC. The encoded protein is CASSIQGYEQYF.

CDR3 amino acids: CASSHDPLSDEQYF. DNA of the CDR3: TGTGCCAGCAGCCATGACCCGTTATCGGACGAGCAGTACTTC. The chain couples TRBV5-5 to TRBJ2-7; D is uncertain. CDR1 is SGHKS, CDR2 YYEKEE, per germline (reference sequence). CDR3 length: 14 residues. With 4 bases removed from V and 5 bases from J, the gap between germline ends came to 16 bases. The full variable domain, its missing parts supplied by reference TRBV5-5 and TRBJ2-7, is DAGVTQSPTHLIKTRGQQVTLRCSPISGHKSVSWYQQVLGQGPQFIFQYYEKEERGRGNFPDRFSARQFPNYSSELNVNALLLGDSALYLCASSHDPLSDEQYFGPGTRLTVT.

CDR3 nucleotide sequence: TGTGCCAGCAGTGGAGACAGGGTATCCGGCTACACCTTC. Amino acid sequence: CASSGDRVSGYTF. This chain uses TRBV12-3 or TRBV12-4 with TRBJ1-2, with TRBD1 identical over 7 bases. J was trimmed by 8 bases and V by 5 bases; bases with no gene match: 8. The CDR3 covers 13 residues.

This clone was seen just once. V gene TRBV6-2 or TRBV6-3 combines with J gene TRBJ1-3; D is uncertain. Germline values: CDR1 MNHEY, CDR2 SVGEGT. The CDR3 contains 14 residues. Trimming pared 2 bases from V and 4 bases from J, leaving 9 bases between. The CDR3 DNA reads TGTGCCAGCAGTTACCTGGGTTTCGGAAACACCATATATTTT. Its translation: CASSYLGFGNTIYF.

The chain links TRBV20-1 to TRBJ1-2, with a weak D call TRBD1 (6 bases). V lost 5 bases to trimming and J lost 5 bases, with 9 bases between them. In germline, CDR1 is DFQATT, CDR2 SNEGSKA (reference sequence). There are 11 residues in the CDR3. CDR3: CSASQGYGYTF. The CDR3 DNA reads TGCAGTGCTTCGCAGGGGTATGGCTACACCTTC.

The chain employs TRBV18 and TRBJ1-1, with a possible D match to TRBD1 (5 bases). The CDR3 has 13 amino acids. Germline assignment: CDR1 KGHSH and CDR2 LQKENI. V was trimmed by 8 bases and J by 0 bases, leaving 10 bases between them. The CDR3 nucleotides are TGTGCCAGCCACCGGGGCCTGAACACTGAAGCTTTCTTT. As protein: CASHRGLNTEAFF.

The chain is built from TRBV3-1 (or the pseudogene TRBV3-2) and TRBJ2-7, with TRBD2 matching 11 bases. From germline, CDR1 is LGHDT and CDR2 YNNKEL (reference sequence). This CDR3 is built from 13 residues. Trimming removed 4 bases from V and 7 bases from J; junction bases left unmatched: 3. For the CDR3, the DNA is TGTGCCAGCAGCCTAGCGGGGGGGCGAGAGCAGTACTTC. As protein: CASSLAGGREQYF.